The 3 T cell receptor beta chains below were found in one sample sequenced in a study of cytomegalovirus exposure and HLA in healthy donors. Both 60 Vbeta primers and 13 Jbeta primers went into the PCR. Measured with immunoSEQ multiplex PCR; TCRdb has only the in-frame clones, and not every one. The table shows some 160,000 clones, with approximately 86% occurring only once. Sequenced material: PBMCs. The receptor set was obtained from a woman under 30 in good health and CMV-seronegative.

This clone has only one observation. The chain joins TRBV6-5 to TRBJ2-7; perhaps TRBD2 as D (6 bases). Germline CDR1 and CDR2: MNHEY and SVGAGI. Trimming removed 2 bases at V and 4 bases at J, with 12 bases between. This CDR3 is 14 amino acids long. The CDR3 DNA is TGTGCCAGCAGTTACGGGGACGGAGGGTACGAGCAGTACTTC. Translation: CASSYGDGGYEQYF.

This chain links TRBV28 with TRBJ2-3; D gene uncertain. V was shortened by 6 bases and J by 0 bases, with 4 bases between the two germline ends. The V gene's germline CDR1 is MDHEN and CDR2 SYDVKM. The CDR3 has 12 residues. In DNA, the CDR3 is TGTGCCAGCAGGCAGAGCACAGATACGCAGTATTTT. Translated, it gives CASRQSTDTQYF.

This chain joins TRBV28 and TRBJ1-1; 7 bases are a match to TRBD1. Trimming removed 4 bases from V and 5 bases from J; junction bases left unmatched: 7. CDR3 length: 14 amino acids. Germline CDR1 reads MDHEN; CDR2 reads SYDVKM. The CDR3 region is CASSSKGAMTEAFF. In nucleotides, the CDR3 is TGTGCCAGCAGTTCCAAGGGGGCTATGACTGAAGCTTTCTTT.